This T cell receptor beta chain derives from a study of cytomegalovirus exposure and HLA in healthy donors (dated by TCRdb to the late 2010s). Regarding the study in general: In an earlier analysis of 550 to 750 of the donors, around 300 Gb of sequence data and some 120 million unique TCR beta sequences from 150 million to 200 million T cells were reported. Typing coverage varied by locus: roughly 629-640 donors for A, B, C, DRB1 and DQB1; under 550 for DQA1; about 600 for DPA1; approximately 470 for DPB1. To decide whether each TCR beta V gene segment behaved as functional or pseudogenic, an earlier analysis of over 500 of the donors relied on high-throughput TCR beta sequencing. Of the roughly 420 genotyped donors, over 80% were placed in the genetic ancestry cluster associated with self-reported Caucasian donors. In a later analysis, previously published TCR beta repertoires from 666 donors were re-analyzed and high-resolution HLA genotyping was added so that TCR occurrence patterns could be studied. Donor age, sex, ethnicity and CMV serostatus were compiled alongside the repertoire data. Genome-wide SNP genotypes for about three fifths of the roughly 700 donors were used in a later genetic analysis, which treated that subset as a discovery cohort. The study was designed to test whether signatures of past pathogen exposure could be identified by cataloging public T cell receptors. Both class I and class II loci were covered by HLA typing, at four-digit resolution. A separate validation cohort of roughly 130 different subjects was used in addition to the approximately 610-subject first cohort. Several DR-DQ haplotypes were treated as single units for association and clustering because of strong linkage in the cohort. Every repertoire in the discovery cohort had been generated on one and the same sequencing platform. The study used immunosequencing to profile the T cell repertoires of 600 to 850 subjects and linked those repertoires to cytomegalovirus serostatus. Among about 400 genotyped donors of the cohort, an average of around 240,000 unique TCR beta nucleotide sequences was sequenced per donor, of which about 19% were non-productive. An early release covering 550 to 700 HLA-typed donors comprised approximately 300 gigabases of sequencing data and approximately 85 million unique TCR sequences. Rather than drawing on any new phenotypic data, the later analysis identified candidate immune exposures from TCR beta sequences and the way those sequences occurred across donors. To predict cytomegalovirus infection status, the study brought together high-throughput TCR immunosequencing, statistical association of individual TCRs with disease status, and machine learning. Points the paper makes about the study in general: A later genetic analysis reported fewer N-insertions in productive TCRs among donors in an Asian-associated ancestry cluster than the 666-donor mean. A later genetic analysis associated a missense DCLRE1C variant with V-gene and J-gene trimming of TCR beta chains, and an independent cohort replicated the association. In an earlier analysis of approximately 590 of the donors, most TCR beta V segments appeared in productive rearrangements about 87% or about 30% of the time, broadly matching IMGT annotations. Because counts were too low, roughly 18 rarely observed V segments, including chromosome 9 orphons, were left out of the earlier analysis of approximately 580 of the donors. The sequencing pipeline was judged likely to have produced a cluster of highly shared sequence variants as a technical artifact. In a later analysis, the rate of TCR association differed among HLA loci, with DRB1 alleles having the most associated TCRs and HLA-C alleles having the fewest. In this cohort, only TCR beta chains were sequenced, and detectable features were limited by the absence of alpha or paired-chain data. The classifier was reported to diagnose cytomegalovirus status with high specificity and sensitivity in both the original and validation cohorts. Compared with equally common non-associated chains, HLA-associated TCR beta chains in a later analysis were more clonally expanded and had lower generation probabilities. Some IMGT-functional V segments, including TRBV6-2 and TRBV6-3, could not be distinguished by the 87-base-pair reads and were therefore excluded. Most TCR sequences were seen in very few donors, while some public TCRs were found in many individuals. According to a later analysis, most CMV-associated TCR beta chains appeared to be HLA-restricted, and the HLA associations seemed to be driven largely by CMV exposure. At a false discovery rate of 0.05, a later analysis linked some 18,000 TCR beta sequences to specific HLA alleles. The authors suggested that the approach could potentially be generalized to other disease states and immunological phenotypes. HLA typing was unavailable for some donors at each locus, so association tests used only the typed subset. When HLA alleles, especially DR and DQ, strongly co-occurred, attributing TCR associations to individual alleles was difficult. According to a later analysis, parvovirus B19, influenza, CMV and Epstein-Barr virus appeared linked to several top co-occurrence clusters. The presence/absence analyses assumed that sequencing depth was roughly uniform across donors, and that assumption may not be true. CMV serostatus was the only immune exposure information available for the cohort. In vitro tests confirmed that a few of the cytomegalovirus-associated TCR beta chains recognize cytomegalovirus antigens. A further reported finding was that TCR beta sequences accurately predicted the HLA-A and HLA-B alleles for most subjects in the first cohort. In the study, approximately 160 TCR beta chains were listed as associated with cytomegalovirus. Correlated functional status among segregating V segments might reflect linkage disequilibrium, but an unknown experimental factor could not be ruled out.

To prepare the library, the immunoSEQ multiplex PCR assay was applied. For the multiplex PCR, a mixture combining 60 forward primers for TCR Vbeta segments and 13 reverse primers for TCR Jbeta segments was used. A multiplex PCR assay on genomic DNA amplified the CDR3 region of rearranged TCR beta genes. The amplified TCR beta libraries were sequenced on the Illumina HiSeq System as 87-base-pair reads. Under the source paper's analysis protocol: Across the roughly 640 repertoires, a later analysis counted roughly 84 million unique TCR beta chains, around 10 million of which were shared by at least two donors. Raw reads were error-corrected and collapsed into unique sequences by a nearest-neighbor algorithm in which closely related sequences were merged to remove PCR and sequencing errors. V, D and J gene segments were assigned by aligning CDR3 sequences to IMGT reference sequences. For a sequence to be retained, a match of at least six nucleotides was required to both a V gene segment and a J gene segment. A rearrangement was called productive if the CDR3 had no stop codons and remained in frame with V and J, and every other rearrangement was called non-productive. CDR3 was defined by IMGT convention, running from the second conserved V-encoded cysteine to the conserved J-encoded phenylalanine. The earlier analysis of some 600 of the donors excluded sequences that lacked an unambiguous match to a single V gene segment. In an earlier analysis of a few hundred of the donors, V segments were called functional above 56.7% productive rearrangements and were called segregating when the between-donor standard deviation exceeded 5%. A statistical classification framework was built to diagnose cytomegalovirus status from the catalog of TCR beta chain sequences. In a later analysis, TCR nucleotide sequences were compared against IMGT/GENE-DB human TR gene sequences so that V and J genes could be assigned. In a later analysis, CDR3 sequences and most-parsimonious VDJ recombination scenarios were assigned using the TCRdist pipeline. In a later analysis, each TCR beta chain was defined by its CDR3 amino acid sequence together with its V-gene family, and reads lacking a unique V-gene family were excluded. As a way to deal with suspected cross-contamination and a sequencing artifact, a later analysis dropped approximately 590 nucleotide sequences that were highly shared and had low generation probability. In a later analysis, a clonal expansion index was calculated for each public chain from normalized within-repertoire ranks of inferred template counts. In a later analysis, generation probabilities were computed with a VDJ recombination model fitted to out-of-frame rearrangements, and the resulting probabilities were checked against IGoR. A later analysis scored TCR-TCR, TCR-HLA and TCR-CMV co-occurrence with hypergeometric tests, applying a repertoire-size bias correction to TCR pairs. A later analysis estimated false discovery rates by permuting HLA or CMV assignments 20 times. A later analysis grouped co-occurring TCRs with DBSCAN, adding TCRdist sequence similarity when clustering within HLA-allele-positive subsets. Repertoires with fewer than 30,000 or more than 120,000 public chains, plus five repertoires with anomalous nucleotide sharing, were excluded from co-occurrence clustering. TCRdb took this table from immuneACCESS and kept in-frame rearrangements with V and J called. Such tables lack part of the clones; where checked against another copy, unresolved V genes explain under half of the gap, and the rest is unexplained. V, J and clone size were drawn from that table, and D and trimming were deduced from the DNA. This sample holds under 200,000 clones; roughly 13% were observed only once. Clones ranked in the top ten supply 7.8% of the sample.

Worth noting for this clone: What antigen it recognizes has not been identified. Per-nucleotide qualities are absent, and no much larger clonotype sits a single base away.

The cohort consisted of fewer than 700 healthy bone marrow donors. All cohort members were sampled while nominally healthy, although unrecorded immune exposures were likely present. The donor tested CMV seropositive, placing the donor among the 250 to 350 seropositive members of the cohort. A peripheral blood sample was collected from each donor, and TCR beta sequencing was performed on peripheral blood mononuclear cells. Genomic DNA extraction from the blood cell samples was performed with the Qiagen DNeasy Blood Extraction Kit. Trimmed from V: 2 bases; trimmed from J: 2 bases; junction bases lacking a gene match: 8. Reading from cysteine to phenylalanine, the CDR3 counts 16 amino acids. Only the CDR3 DNA is retained, 48 bases long and in frame from the first base. CDR1 SGHTA and CDR2 FQGNSA were looked up in the germline V gene.

Rearrangement joined TRBV7-2 to TRBJ2-5; 7 bases in between match TRBD1. This clonotype was obtained from a man over 45 in good health and CMV-seropositive. Sequencing was carried out using PBMCs. The sequenced DNA: TGTGCCAGCAGCTTAATAACAGGGGCGTTTCAAGAGACCCAGTACTTC. Its translation is CASSLITGAFQETQYF.